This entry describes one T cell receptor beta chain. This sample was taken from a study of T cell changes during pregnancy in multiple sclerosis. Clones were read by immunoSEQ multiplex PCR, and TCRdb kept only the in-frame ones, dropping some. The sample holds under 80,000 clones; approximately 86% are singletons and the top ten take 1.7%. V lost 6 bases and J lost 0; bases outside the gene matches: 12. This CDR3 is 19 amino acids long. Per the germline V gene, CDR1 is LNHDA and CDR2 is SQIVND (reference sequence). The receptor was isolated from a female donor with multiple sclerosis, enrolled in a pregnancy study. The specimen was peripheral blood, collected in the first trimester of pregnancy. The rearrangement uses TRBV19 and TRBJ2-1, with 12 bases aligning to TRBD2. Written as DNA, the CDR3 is TGTGCCAGTAGCCAGACTAGCGGGAGCTTAACCAGCTCCTACAATGAGCAGTTCTTC. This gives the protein CASSQTSGSLTSSYNEQFF.